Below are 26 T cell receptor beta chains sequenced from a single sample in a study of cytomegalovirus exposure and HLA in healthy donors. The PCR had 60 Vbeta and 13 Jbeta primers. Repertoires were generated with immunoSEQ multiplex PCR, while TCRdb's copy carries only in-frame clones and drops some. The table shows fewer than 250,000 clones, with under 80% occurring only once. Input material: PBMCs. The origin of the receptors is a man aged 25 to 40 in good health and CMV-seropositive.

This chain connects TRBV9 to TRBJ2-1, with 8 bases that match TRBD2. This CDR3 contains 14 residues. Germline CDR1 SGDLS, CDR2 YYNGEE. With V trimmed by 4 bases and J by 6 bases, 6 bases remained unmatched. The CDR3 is CASSLGLAANEQFF. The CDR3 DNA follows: TGTGCCAGCAGCTTAGGACTAGCTGCCAATGAGCAGTTCTTC.

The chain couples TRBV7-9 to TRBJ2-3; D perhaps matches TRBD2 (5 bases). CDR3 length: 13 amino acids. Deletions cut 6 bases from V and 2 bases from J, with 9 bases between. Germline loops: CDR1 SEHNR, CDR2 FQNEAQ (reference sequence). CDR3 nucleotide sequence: TGTGCCAGCAGTCGGGGAGACACAGATACGCAGTATTTT. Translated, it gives CASSRGDTDTQYF.

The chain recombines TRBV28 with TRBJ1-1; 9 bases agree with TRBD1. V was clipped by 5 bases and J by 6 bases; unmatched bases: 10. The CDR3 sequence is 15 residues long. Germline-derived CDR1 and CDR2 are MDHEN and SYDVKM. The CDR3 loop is CASSPATGGRAEAFF. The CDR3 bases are TGTGCCAGCAGTCCCGCGACAGGGGGAAGGGCTGAAGCTTTCTTT. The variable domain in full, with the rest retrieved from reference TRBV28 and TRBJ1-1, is DVKVTQSSRYLVKRTGEKVFLECVQDMDHENMFWYRQDPGLGLRLIYFSYDVKMKEKGDIPEGYSVSREKKERFSLILESASTNQTSMYLCASSPATGGRAEAFFGQGTRLTVV.

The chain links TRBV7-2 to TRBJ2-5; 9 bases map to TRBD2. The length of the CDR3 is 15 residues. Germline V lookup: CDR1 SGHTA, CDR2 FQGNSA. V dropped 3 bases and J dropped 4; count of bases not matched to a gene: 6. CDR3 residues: CASSFSRGGLETQYF. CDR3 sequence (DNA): TGTGCCAGCAGCTTCTCGCGGGGGGGCCTAGAGACCCAGTACTTC.

CDR3 amino acids: CASGLAEGYQETQYF. The CDR3 DNA is TGTGCCTCCGGACTAGCGGAGGGTTACCAAGAGACCCAGTACTTC. The chain couples TRBV30 to TRBJ2-5, with 10 bases aligning to TRBD2. Germline CDR1 is GTSNPN and CDR2 is SVGIG (reference sequence). CDR3 length: 15 residues. Trimming at V came to 7 bases and at J to 0 bases, leaving 8 bases not matched to a gene.

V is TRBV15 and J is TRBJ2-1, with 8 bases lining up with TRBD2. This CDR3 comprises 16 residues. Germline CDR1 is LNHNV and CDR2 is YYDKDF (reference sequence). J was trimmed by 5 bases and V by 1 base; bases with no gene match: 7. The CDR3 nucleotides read TGTGCCACCAGCAGAGCCAAGCGGGGGACGAACAATGAGCAGTTCTTC. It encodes CATSRAKRGTNNEQFF. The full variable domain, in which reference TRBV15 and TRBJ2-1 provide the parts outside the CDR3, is DAMVIQNPRYQVTQFGKPVTLSCSQTLNHNVMYWYQQKSSQAPKLLFHYYDKDFNNEADTPDNFQSRRPNTSFCFLDIRSPGLGDTAMYLCATSRAKRGTNNEQFFGPGTRLTVL.

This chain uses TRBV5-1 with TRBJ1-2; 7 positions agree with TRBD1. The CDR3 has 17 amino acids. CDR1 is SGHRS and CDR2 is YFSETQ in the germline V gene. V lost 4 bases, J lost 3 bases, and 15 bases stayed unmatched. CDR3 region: CASSGVGQGDFDYGYTF. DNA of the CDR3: TGCGCCAGCAGCGGGGTGGGGCAGGGGGATTTTGACTATGGCTACACCTTC.

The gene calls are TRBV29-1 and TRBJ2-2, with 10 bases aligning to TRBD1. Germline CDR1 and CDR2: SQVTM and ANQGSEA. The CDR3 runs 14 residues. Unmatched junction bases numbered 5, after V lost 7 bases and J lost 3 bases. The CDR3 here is CSAAGTGDTGELFF. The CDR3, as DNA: TGCAGCGCAGCAGGGACAGGGGACACCGGGGAGCTGTTTTTT.

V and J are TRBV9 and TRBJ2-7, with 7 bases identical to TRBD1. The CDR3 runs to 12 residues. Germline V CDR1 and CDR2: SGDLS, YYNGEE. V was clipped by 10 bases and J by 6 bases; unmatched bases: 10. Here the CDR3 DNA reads TGTGCCGGCCGACAGGGACCCTCCGAGCAGTACTTC. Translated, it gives CAGRQGPSEQYF.

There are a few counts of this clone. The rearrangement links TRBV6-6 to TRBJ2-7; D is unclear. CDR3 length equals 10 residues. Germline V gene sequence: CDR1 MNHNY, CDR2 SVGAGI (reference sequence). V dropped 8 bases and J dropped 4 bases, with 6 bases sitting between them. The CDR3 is CASGQYEQYF. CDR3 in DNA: TGTGCCAGCGGGCAGTACGAGCAGTACTTC.

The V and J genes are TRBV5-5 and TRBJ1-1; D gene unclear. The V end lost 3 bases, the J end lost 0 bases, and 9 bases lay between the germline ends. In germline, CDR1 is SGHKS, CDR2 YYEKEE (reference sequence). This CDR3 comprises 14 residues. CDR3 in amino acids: CASSYREMNTEAFF. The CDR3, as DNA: TGTGCCAGCAGCTACAGAGAAATGAACACTGAAGCTTTCTTT. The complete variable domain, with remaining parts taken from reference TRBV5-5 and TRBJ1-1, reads DAGVTQSPTHLIKTRGQQVTLRCSPISGHKSVSWYQQVLGQGPQFIFQYYEKEERGRGNFPDRFSARQFPNYSSELNVNALLLGDSALYLCASSYREMNTEAFFGQGTRLTVV.

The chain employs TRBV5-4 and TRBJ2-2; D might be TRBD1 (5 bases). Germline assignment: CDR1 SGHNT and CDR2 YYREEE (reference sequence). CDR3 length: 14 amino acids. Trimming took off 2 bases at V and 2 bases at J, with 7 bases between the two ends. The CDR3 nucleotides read TGTGCCAGCAGCTTTGACAGAAACACCGGGGAGCTGTTTTTT. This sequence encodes CASSFDRNTGELFF.

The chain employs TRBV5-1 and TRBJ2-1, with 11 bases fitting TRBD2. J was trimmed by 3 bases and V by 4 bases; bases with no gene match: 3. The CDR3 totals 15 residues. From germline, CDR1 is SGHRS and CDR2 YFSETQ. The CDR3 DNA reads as TGCGCCAGCAGCCCGGGACTAGCGGACTACAATGAGCAGTTCTTC. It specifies CASSPGLADYNEQFF.

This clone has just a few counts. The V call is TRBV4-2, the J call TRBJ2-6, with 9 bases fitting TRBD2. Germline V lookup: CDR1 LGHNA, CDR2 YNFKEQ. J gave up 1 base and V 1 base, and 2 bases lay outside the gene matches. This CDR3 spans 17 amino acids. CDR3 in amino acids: CASSQGGGGSGANVLTF. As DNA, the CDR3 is TGTGCCAGCAGCCAAGGCGGGGGGGGTTCTGGGGCCAACGTCCTGACTTTC.

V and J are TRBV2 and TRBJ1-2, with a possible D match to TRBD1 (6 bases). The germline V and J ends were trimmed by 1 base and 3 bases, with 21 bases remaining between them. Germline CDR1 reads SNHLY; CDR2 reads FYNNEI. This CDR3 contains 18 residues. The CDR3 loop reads CASSEEVILTGSDYGYTF. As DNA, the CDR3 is TGTGCCAGCAGTGAAGAAGTTATCCTTACAGGGTCGGACTATGGCTACACCTTC.

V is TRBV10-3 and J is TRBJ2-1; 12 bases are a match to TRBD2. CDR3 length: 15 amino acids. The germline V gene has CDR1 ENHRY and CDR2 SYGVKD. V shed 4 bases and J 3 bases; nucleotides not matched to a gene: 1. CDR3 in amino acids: CAISGGLAGYNEQFF. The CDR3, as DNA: TGTGCCATCAGTGGGGGACTAGCGGGCTACAATGAGCAGTTCTTC.

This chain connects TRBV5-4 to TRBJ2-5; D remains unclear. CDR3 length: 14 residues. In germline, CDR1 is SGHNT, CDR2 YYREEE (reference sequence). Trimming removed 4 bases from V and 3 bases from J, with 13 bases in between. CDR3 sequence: CASSIRRLEETQYF. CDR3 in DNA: TGTGCCAGCAGCATTCGTCGACTCGAAGAGACCCAGTACTTC. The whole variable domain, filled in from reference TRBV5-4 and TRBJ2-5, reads ETGVTQSPTHLIKTRGQQVTLRCSSQSGHNTVSWYQQALGQGPQFIFQYYREEENGRGNFPPRFSGLQFPNYSSELNVNALELDDSALYLCASSIRRLEETQYFGPGTRLLVL.

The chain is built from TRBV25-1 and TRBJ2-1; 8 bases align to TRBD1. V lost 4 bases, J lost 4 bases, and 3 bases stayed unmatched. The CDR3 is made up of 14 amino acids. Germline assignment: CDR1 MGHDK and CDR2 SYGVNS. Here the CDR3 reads CASSGGTGYNEQFF. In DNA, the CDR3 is TGTGCCAGCAGTGGTGGGACAGGATACAATGAGCAGTTCTTC.

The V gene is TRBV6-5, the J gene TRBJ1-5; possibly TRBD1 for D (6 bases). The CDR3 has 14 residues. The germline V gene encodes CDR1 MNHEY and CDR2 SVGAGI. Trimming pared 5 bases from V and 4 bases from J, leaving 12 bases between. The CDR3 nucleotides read TGTGCCAGCAGTCCAGGGGATTCAAATCAGCCCCAGCATTTT. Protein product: CASSPGDSNQPQHF.

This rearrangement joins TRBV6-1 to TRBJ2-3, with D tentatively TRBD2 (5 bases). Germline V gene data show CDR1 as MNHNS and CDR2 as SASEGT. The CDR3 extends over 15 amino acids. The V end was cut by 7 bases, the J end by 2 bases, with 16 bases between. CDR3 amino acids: CASTRWGEVTDTQYF. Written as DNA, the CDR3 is TGTGCCAGCACCAGGTGGGGAGAGGTCACAGATACGCAGTATTTT.

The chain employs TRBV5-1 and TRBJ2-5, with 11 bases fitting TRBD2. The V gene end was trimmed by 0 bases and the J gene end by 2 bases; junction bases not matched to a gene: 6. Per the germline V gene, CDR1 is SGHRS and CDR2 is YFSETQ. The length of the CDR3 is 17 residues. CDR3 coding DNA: TGCGCCAGCAGCTTGGCACTAGCGGGGGACACTCAAGAGACCCAGTACTTC. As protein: CASSLALAGDTQETQYF.

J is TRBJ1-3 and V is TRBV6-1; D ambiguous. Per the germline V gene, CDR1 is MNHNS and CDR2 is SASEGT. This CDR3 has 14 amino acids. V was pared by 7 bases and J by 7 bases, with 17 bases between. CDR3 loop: CASKEGGFPNTIYF. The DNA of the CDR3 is TGTGCCAGCAAGGAGGGAGGGTTTCCCAACACCATATATTTT.

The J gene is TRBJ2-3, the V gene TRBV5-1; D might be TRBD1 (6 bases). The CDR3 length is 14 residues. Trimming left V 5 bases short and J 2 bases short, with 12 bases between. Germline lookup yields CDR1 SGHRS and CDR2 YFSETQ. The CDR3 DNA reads TGCGCCAGCAGTTATACAGGGCTCACAGATACGCAGTATTTT. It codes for CASSYTGLTDTQYF.

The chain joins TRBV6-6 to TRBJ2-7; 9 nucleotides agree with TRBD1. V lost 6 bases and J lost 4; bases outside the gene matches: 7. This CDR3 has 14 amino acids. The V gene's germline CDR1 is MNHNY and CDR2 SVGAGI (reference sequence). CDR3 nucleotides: TGTGCCAGCAGGTATACAGGGGGCGATTACGAGCAGTACTTC. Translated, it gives CASRYTGGDYEQYF.

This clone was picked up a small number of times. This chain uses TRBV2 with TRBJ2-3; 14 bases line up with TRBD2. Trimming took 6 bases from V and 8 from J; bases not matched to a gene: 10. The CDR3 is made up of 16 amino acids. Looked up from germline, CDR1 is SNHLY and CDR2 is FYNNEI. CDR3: CASSPTSGGALGTQYF. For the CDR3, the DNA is TGTGCCAGCAGCCCGACTAGCGGGGGGGCCCTCGGTACGCAGTATTTT.

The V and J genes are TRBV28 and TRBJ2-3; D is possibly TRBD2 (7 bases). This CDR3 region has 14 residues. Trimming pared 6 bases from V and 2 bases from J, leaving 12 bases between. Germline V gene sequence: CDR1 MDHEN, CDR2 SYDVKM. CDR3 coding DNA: TGTGCCAGCAGCTCGGCGGGGGCCACAGATACGCAGTATTTT. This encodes CASSSAGATDTQYF.